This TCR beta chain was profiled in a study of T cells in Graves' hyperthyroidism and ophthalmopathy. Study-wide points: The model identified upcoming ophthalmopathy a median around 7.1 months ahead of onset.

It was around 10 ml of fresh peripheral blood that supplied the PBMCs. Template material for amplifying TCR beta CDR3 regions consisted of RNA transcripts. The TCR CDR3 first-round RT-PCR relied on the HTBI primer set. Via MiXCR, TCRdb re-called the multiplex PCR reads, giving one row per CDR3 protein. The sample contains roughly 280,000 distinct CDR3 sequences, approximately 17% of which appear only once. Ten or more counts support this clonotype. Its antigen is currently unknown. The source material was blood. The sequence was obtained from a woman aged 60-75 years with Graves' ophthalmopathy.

The CDR3 sequence: CASSLGGRRTEAFF. The CDR3 DNA sequence: TGTGCCAGCAGTTTAGGGGGTAGGAGGACTGAAGCTTTCTTT. The chain employs TRBV28 and TRBJ1-1; maybe TRBD1 (5 bases). The length of the CDR3 is 14 residues. Trimming pared 2 bases from V and 5 bases from J, leaving 12 bases between. The germline V gene encodes CDR1 MDHEN and CDR2 SYDVKM.